This T cell receptor (beta chain) was sequenced during a study of cytomegalovirus exposure and HLA in healthy donors. The donors were members of the validation cohort, which comprised about 120 subjects and was separate from the first cohort of roughly 700 subjects. Using immunoSEQ multiplex PCR, the repertoire was profiled, and TCRdb retains in-frame clones only, with some absent. The table lists about 160,000 clones, approximately 86% of them singletons. Trimming cost V 4 bases and J 2 bases, with 11 bases left between them. The germline gives CDR1 MGHRA, CDR2 YSYEKL. CDR3 length equals 14 residues.

This receptor was identified in a woman aged 18-30 years in good health and CMV-seronegative. The chain uses TRBV4-1 and TRBJ2-5; D is ambiguous. Input material: PBMCs. CDR3 nucleotide sequence: TGCGCCAGCAGCCTCACAGAGATTCAAGAGACCCAGTACTTC. It encodes CASSLTEIQETQYF.